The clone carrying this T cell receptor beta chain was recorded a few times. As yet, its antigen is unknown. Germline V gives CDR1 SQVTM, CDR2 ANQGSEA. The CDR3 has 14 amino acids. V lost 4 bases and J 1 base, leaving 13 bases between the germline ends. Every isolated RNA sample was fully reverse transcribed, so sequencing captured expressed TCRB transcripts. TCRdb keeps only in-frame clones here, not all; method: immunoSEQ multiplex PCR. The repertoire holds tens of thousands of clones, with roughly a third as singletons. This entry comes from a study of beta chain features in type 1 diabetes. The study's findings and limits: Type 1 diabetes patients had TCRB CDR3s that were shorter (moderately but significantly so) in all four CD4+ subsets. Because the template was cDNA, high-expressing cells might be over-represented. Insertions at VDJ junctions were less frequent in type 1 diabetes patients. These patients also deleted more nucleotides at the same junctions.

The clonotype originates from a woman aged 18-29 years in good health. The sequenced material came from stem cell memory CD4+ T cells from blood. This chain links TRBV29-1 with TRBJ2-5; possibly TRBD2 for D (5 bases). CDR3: CSVGGQSLQETQYF. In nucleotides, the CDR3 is TGCAGCGTTGGAGGGCAGAGCCTCCAAGAGACCCAGTACTTC. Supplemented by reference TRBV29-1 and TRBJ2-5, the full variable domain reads SAVISQKPSRDICQRGTSLTIQCQVDSQVTMMFWYRQQPGQSLTLIATANQGSEATYESGFVIDKFPISRPNLTFSTLTVSNMSPEDSSIYLCSVGGQSLQETQYFGPGTRLLVL.